These 20 T cell receptor beta chains were sequenced from one sample in a study of cytomegalovirus exposure and HLA in healthy donors (dated by TCRdb to 2017 to 2019). Libraries were built with the immunoSEQ multiplex PCR assay. For the multiplex PCR, a mixture combining 60 forward primers for TCR Vbeta segments and 13 reverse primers for TCR Jbeta segments was used. TCRdb limited this immuneACCESS table to in-frame rearrangements with V and J called. A share of clones is missing; checked studies link under half to unresolved V genes, and the rest is unexplained. This sample lists fewer than 250,000 clones; approximately 80% were detected once. The ten largest clonotypes hold about 16% of the sample. Sequencing was carried out using PBMCs. Receptors originate from a man aged 35 to 55 in good health and CMV-seronegative.

This chain links TRBV19 with TRBJ1-2; D ambiguous. Germline CDR1 and CDR2: LNHDA and SQIVND (reference sequence). V lost 3 bases to trimming and J lost 2 bases, with 7 bases between them. CDR3 length: 13 amino acids. The CDR3 sequence: CASSIPGNYGYTF. The CDR3 coding sequence is TGTGCCAGTAGTATTCCAGGAAACTATGGCTACACCTTC. The full variable domain, completed using reference TRBV19 and TRBJ1-2, is DGGITQSPKYLFRKEGQNVTLSCEQNLNHDAMYWYRQDPGQGLRLIYYSQIVNDFQKGDIAEGYSVSREKKESFPLTVTSAQKNPTAFYLCASSIPGNYGYTFGSGTRLTVV.

This clone was counted a single time. The gene calls are TRBV6-5 and TRBJ2-7; 8 bases are a match to TRBD1. CDR1 and CDR2 (germline): MNHEY, SVGAGI. After removal of 0 bases from V and 3 bases from J, the junction contained 4 bases not matched to a gene. The CDR3 has 15 residues. The CDR3 sequence is CASSYSPDRGYEQYF. CDR3 DNA sequence: TGTGCCAGCAGTTACTCCCCTGACAGGGGCTACGAGCAGTACTTC.

V is TRBV30 and J is TRBJ1-4, with a possible D match to TRBD1 (5 bases). Germline V gene sequence: CDR1 GTSNPN, CDR2 SVGIG (reference sequence). This CDR3 is built from 13 residues. V was cut by 1 base and J by 3 bases, with 6 bases left in between. The CDR3, as DNA: TGTGCCTGGAGTGGACAGCCTAATGAAAAACTGTTTTTT. It codes for CAWSGQPNEKLFF. Filled out from reference TRBV30 and TRBJ1-4, the complete variable domain reads SQTIHQWPATLVQPVGSPLSLECTVEGTSNPNLYWYRQAAGRGLQLLFYSVGIGQISSEVPQNLSASRPQDRQFILSSKKLLLSDSGFYLCAWSGQPNEKLFFGSGTQLSVL.

The J gene is TRBJ2-5, the V gene TRBV18; D is possibly TRBD1 (5 bases). Germline-derived CDR1 and CDR2 are KGHSH and LQKENI. Deletions cut 1 base from V and 0 bases from J, with 9 bases between. The CDR3 extends over 15 amino acids. The CDR3 region has the DNA TGTGCCAGCTCACCACTGGGGCAGCACCAAGAGACCCAGTACTTC. It codes for CASSPLGQHQETQYF.

The CDR3 DNA sequence: TGTGCCAGCAGCGTAGATGGCCGTCAAGAGACCCAGTACTTC. Protein: CASSVDGRQETQYF. This chain uses TRBV9 with TRBJ2-5; D gene uncertain. Germline CDR1 is SGDLS and CDR2 is YYNGEE. V was shortened by 0 bases and J by 2 bases, with 8 bases between the two germline ends. This CDR3 has 14 residues. Supplemented by reference TRBV9 and TRBJ2-5, the full variable domain reads DSGVTQTPKHLITATGQRVTLRCSPRSGDLSVYWYQQSLDQGLQFLIQYYNGEERAKGNILERFSAQQFPDLHSELNLSSLELGDSALYFCASSVDGRQETQYFGPGTRLLVL.

V usage is TRBV10-3 and J usage is TRBJ1-3, with 7 bases identical to TRBD1. The CDR3 has 16 residues. V was clipped by 4 bases and J by 0 bases; unmatched bases: 6. Per germline, CDR1 ENHRY and CDR2 SYGVKD. The CDR3 DNA reads as TGTGCCATCAGTGGGAGGGGGCCATTCTCTGGAAACACCATATATTTT. Its protein is CAISGRGPFSGNTIYF.

This rearrangement joins TRBV6-5 to TRBJ2-5; TRBD2 matches 8 bases. Germline loops: CDR1 MNHEY, CDR2 SVGAGI. The length of the CDR3 is 15 residues. V lost 6 bases to trimming and J lost 4 bases; unmatched junction nucleotides: 10. CDR3 coding DNA: TGTGCCAGCAGGAGCCGGGGGGGCCGGGGAGAGACCCAGTACTTC. Amino acids: CASRSRGGRGETQYF.

The chain is built from TRBV14 and TRBJ1-2, with TRBD1 identical over 7 bases. The CDR3 length is 13 residues. J gave up 5 bases and V 4 bases, and 4 bases lay outside the gene matches. The germline V gene has CDR1 SGHDN and CDR2 FVKESK. CDR3 protein: CASSPDRRYGYTF. The CDR3 nucleotides read TGTGCCAGCAGCCCGGACAGGCGGTATGGCTACACCTTC.

The chain carries TRBV2 and TRBJ2-4; 8 nucleotides align to TRBD2. The CDR3 spans 16 residues. CDR1 and CDR2 from the germline V gene are SNHLY and FYNNEI. V dropped 4 bases and J dropped 8; count of bases not matched to a gene: 13. The CDR3 protein is CASSADRGAGEDIQYF. In DNA form, the CDR3 reads TGTGCCAGCAGTGCCGACCGGGGAGCGGGAGAAGACATTCAGTACTTC.

The J gene is TRBJ2-7, the V gene TRBV5-1; tentatively, D is TRBD1 (5 bases). The germline V and J ends were trimmed by 1 base and 3 bases, with 20 bases remaining between them. The CDR3 length is 17 residues. Per the germline V gene, CDR1 is SGHRS and CDR2 is YFSETQ. The CDR3 loop is CASSLMLNSAGLYEQYF. The CDR3 DNA reads as TGCGCCAGCAGCTTGATGCTTAATTCGGCAGGGCTCTACGAGCAGTACTTC.

The J gene is TRBJ2-7, the V gene TRBV4-2; 9 nucleotides align to TRBD2. The J segment lost 3 bases and the V segment lost 0 bases, leaving 3 bases of the junction unmatched. This CDR3 has 15 amino acids. Germline CDR1 and CDR2: LGHNA and YNFKEQ. The CDR3 nucleotides are TGTGCCAGCAGCCAAGAAACAGCGGGGGGCTACGAGCAGTACTTC. Amino acid sequence: CASSQETAGGYEQYF.

The chain employs TRBV30 and TRBJ1-3; the D is unclear. The CDR3 has 12 amino acids. Trimming removed 4 bases at V and 2 bases at J, with 6 bases between. Germline V CDR1 and CDR2: GTSNPN, SVGIG (reference sequence). The CDR3 DNA follows: TGTGCCTGGACCGGTACTGGAAACACCATATATTTT. Translating gives CAWTGTGNTIYF.

The rearrangement joins TRBV6-6 to TRBJ1-2, with D perhaps TRBD1 (6 bases). The germline gives CDR1 MNHNY, CDR2 SVGAGI (reference sequence). V lost 6 bases, J lost 4 bases, and 15 bases lay in between. CDR3 size: 14 residues. CDR3 region: CASRNTGSGYGYTF. In DNA, the CDR3 is TGTGCCAGCAGAAACACAGGGAGTGGCTATGGCTACACCTTC.

In its sample, this clone was seen a few times. The chain couples TRBV6-4 to TRBJ1-4; TRBD1 agrees at 7 bases. Germline CDR1 is MRHNA and CDR2 is SNTAGT. The CDR3 consists of 15 residues. With V trimmed by 5 bases and J by 4 bases, 7 bases remained unmatched. CDR3 in amino acids: CASSPPGQSNEKLFF. DNA for the CDR3: TGTGCCAGCAGTCCTCCGGGACAGAGTAATGAAAAACTGTTTTTT.

The chain is built from TRBV5-1 and TRBJ2-7; D gene ambiguous. The CDR3 is 15 residues long. The V and J ends lost 4 bases and 3 bases respectively, with 17 bases between them. CDR1 is SGHRS, CDR2 YFSETQ, per germline. CDR3 in DNA: TGCGCCAGCAGCGTCCCCACATACCCCAACTACGAGCAGTACTTC. Amino acid sequence: CASSVPTYPNYEQYF.

The rearrangement links TRBV7-2 to TRBJ1-5; no firm D call. The V and J ends lost 5 bases and 7 bases respectively, with 15 bases between them. Germline CDR1 SGHTA, CDR2 FQGNSA. The length of the CDR3 is 14 residues. CDR3 nucleotide sequence: TGTGCCAGCAGCGATAGGAGGGTGGGACAGCCCCAGCATTTT. Translating it yields CASSDRRVGQPQHF.

In this sample, this clone turned up a few times. The genes are TRBV7-9 and TRBJ2-2; unclear D gene. The CDR3 length is 15 residues. V lost 5 bases, J lost 1 base, and 11 bases lay in between. Per germline, CDR1 SEHNR and CDR2 FQNEAQ (reference sequence). The CDR3 region has the DNA TGTGCCAGCAGCCCCTTTCGGAGGAACACCGGGGAGCTGTTTTTT. Amino acid sequence: CASSPFRRNTGELFF.

The J gene is TRBJ1-1, the V gene TRBV7-6, with TRBD1 identical over 9 bases. The V and J ends lost 6 bases and 0 bases, in that order; junction bases with no gene match: 8. Looked up from germline, CDR1 is SGHVS and CDR2 is FNYEAQ. The CDR3 loop spans 16 amino acids. The DNA for the CDR3 is TGTGCCAGCAGAAGTCCCGGGACAGGGATGAACACTGAAGCTTTCTTT. This encodes CASRSPGTGMNTEAFF. Full variable domain (outside the CDR3, taken from reference TRBV7-6 and TRBJ1-1): GAGVSQSPRYKVTKRGQDVALRCDPISGHVSLYWYRQALGQGPEFLTYFNYEAQQDKSGLPNDRFSAERPEGSISTLTIQRTEQRDSAMYRCASRSPGTGMNTEAFFGQGTRLTVV.

The J gene is TRBJ1-3, the V gene TRBV29-1, with a weak D call TRBD1 (5 bases). Germline assignment: CDR1 SQVTM and CDR2 ANQGSEA. The CDR3 is 15 amino acids. With 5 bases removed from V and 2 bases from J, the gap between germline ends came to 16 bases. CDR3 nucleotides: TGCAGCGTTACTGGGACTTCGGCGGCTGGAAACACCATATATTTT. This gives the protein CSVTGTSAAGNTIYF.

The chain carries TRBV5-1 and TRBJ2-1; 8 bases are a match to TRBD2. After removal of 2 bases from V and 9 bases from J, the junction contained 13 bases not matched to a gene. In germline, CDR1 is SGHRS, CDR2 YFSETQ. The CDR3 is made up of 16 amino acids. The CDR3 region has the DNA TGCGCCAGCAGCTTAGGTGTGGGACTAGAGAGTGGTGAGCAGTTCTTC. Its translation is CASSLGVGLESGEQFF. The variable domain in full, with the rest retrieved from reference TRBV5-1 and TRBJ2-1, is KAGVTQTPRYLIKTRGQQVTLSCSPISGHRSVSWYQQTPGQGLQFLFEYFSETQRNKGNFPGRFSGRQFSNSRSEMNVSTLELGDSALYLCASSLGVGLESGEQFFGPGTRLTVL.